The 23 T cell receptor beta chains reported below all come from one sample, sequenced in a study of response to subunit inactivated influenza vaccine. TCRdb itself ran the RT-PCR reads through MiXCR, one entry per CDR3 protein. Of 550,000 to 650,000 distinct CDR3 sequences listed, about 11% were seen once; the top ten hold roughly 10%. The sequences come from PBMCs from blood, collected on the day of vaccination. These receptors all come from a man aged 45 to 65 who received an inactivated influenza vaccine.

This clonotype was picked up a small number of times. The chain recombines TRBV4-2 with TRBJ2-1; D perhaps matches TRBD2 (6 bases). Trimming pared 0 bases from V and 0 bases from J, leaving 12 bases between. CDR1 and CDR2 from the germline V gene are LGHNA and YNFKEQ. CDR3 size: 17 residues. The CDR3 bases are TGTGCCAGCAGCCAAGATCAGGGACTGAGCTCCTACAATGAGCAGTTCTTC. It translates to CASSQDQGLSSYNEQFF.

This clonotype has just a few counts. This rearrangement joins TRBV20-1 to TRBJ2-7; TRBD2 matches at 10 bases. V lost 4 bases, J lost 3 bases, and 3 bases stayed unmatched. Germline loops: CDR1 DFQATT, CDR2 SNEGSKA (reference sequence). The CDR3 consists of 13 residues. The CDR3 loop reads CSAKLAGFYEQYF. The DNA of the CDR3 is TGCAGTGCTAAACTAGCGGGGTTCTACGAGCAGTACTTC.

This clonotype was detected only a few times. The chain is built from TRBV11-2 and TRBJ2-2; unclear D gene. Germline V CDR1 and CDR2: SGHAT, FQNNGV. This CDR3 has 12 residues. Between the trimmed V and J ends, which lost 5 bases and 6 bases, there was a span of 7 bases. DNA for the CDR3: TGTGCCAGCAGCAGGGCCCCCGGGGAGCTGTTTTTT. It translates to CASSRAPGELFF.

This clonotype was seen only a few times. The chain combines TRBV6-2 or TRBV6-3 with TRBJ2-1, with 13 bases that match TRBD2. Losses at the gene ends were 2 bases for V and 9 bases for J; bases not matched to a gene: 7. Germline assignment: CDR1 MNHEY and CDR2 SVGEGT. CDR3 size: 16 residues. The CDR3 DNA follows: TGTGCCAGCAGTTACGGACTAGCGGGAGTGTTGAGTGAGCAGTTCTTC. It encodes CASSYGLAGVLSEQFF.

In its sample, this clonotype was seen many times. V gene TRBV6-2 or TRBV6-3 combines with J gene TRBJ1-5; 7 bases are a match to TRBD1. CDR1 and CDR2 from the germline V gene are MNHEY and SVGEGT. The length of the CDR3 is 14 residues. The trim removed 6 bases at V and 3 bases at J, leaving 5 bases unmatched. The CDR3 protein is CASSQGTVNQPQHF. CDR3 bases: TGTGCCAGCAGCCAAGGGACAGTCAATCAGCCCCAGCATTTT.

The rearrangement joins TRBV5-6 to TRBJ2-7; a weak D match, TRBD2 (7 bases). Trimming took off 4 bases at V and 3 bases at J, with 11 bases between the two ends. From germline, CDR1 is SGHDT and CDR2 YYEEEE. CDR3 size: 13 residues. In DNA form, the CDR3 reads TGTGCCAGCAGCCCCGGGGGGCTCTACGAGCAGTACTTC. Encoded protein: CASSPGGLYEQYF.

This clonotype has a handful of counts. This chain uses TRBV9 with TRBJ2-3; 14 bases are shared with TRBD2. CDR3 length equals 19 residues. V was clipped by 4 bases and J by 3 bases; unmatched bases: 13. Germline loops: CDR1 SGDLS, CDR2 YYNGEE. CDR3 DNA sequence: TGTGCCAGCAGCCTTACACATGGGACTAGCGGGAGAAGGACAGATACGCAGTATTTT. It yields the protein CASSLTHGTSGRRTDTQYF.

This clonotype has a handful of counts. The CDR3 loop reads CSATHGGEQFF. DNA of the CDR3: TGCAGTGCTACCCACGGGGGGGAGCAGTTCTTC. This chain joins TRBV20-1 and TRBJ2-1; TRBD2 aligns across 7 bases. The CDR3 spans 11 residues. V shed 4 bases, J shed 10 bases, and the junction held 4 bases outside the gene matches. Germline-derived CDR1 and CDR2 are DFQATT and SNEGSKA (reference sequence).

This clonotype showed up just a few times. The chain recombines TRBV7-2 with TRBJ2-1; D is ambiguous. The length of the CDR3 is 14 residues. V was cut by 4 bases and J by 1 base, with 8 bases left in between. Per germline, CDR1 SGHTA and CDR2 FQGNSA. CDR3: CASSSYGSYNEQFF. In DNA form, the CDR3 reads TGTGCCAGCAGCTCCTATGGGTCCTACAATGAGCAGTTCTTC.

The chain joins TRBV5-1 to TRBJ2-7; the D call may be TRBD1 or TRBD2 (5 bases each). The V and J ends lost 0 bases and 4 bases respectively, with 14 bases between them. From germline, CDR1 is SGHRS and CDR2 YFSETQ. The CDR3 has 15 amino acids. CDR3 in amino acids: CASSLARGPSYEQYF. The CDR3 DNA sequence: TGCGCCAGCAGCTTGGCAAGGGGACCCTCTTACGAGCAGTACTTC.

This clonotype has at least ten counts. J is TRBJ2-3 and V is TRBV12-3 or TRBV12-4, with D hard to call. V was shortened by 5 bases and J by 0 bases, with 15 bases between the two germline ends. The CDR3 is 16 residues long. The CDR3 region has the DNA TGTGCCAGCAGTGGCGGCGCGCGGTCTAGCACAGATACGCAGTATTTT. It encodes CASSGGARSSTDTQYF.

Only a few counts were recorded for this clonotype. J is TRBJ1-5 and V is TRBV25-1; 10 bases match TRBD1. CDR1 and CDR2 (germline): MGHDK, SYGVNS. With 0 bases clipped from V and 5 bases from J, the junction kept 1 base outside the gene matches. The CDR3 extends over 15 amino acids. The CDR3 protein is CASSEYGQGDQPQHF. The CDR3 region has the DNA TGTGCCAGCAGTGAATACGGACAGGGGGATCAGCCCCAGCATTTT.

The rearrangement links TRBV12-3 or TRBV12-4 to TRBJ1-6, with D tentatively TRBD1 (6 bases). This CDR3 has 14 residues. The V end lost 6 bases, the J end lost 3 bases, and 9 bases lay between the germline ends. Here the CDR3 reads CASRQGIYNSPLHF. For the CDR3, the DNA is TGTGCCAGCAGGCAGGGGATCTATAATTCACCCCTCCACTTT.

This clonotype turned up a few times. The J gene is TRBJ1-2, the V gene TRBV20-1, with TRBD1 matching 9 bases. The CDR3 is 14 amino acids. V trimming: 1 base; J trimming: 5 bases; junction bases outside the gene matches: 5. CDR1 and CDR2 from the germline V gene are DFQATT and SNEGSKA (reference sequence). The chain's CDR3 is CSARGFDRGYGYTF. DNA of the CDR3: TGCAGTGCTAGAGGCTTCGACAGGGGGTATGGCTACACCTTC.

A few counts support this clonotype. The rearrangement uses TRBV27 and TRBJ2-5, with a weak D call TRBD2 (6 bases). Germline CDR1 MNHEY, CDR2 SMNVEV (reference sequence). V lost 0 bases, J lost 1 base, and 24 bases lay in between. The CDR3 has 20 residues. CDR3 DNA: TGTGCCAGCAGTTTATCGCCTCCCTTTGGAGGAGGAGGGCTCCAAGAGACCCAGTACTTC. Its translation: CASSLSPPFGGGGLQETQYF.

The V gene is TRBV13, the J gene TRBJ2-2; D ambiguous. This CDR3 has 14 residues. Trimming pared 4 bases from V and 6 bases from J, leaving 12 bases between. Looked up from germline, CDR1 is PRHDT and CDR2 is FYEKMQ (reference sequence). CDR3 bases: TGTGCCAGCAGCTCCACAATAAGAGCCGGGGAGCTGTTTTTT. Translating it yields CASSSTIRAGELFF. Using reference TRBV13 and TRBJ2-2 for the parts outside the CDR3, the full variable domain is AAGVIQSPRHLIKEKRETATLKCYPIPRHDTVYWYQQGPGQDPQFLISFYEKMQSDKGSIPDRFSAQQFSDYHSELNMSSLELGDSALYFCASSSTIRAGELFFGEGSRLTVL.

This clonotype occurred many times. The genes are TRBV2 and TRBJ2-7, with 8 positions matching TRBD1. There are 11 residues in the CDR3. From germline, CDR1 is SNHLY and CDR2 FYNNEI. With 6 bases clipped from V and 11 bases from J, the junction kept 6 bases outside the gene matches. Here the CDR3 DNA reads TGTGCCAGCAGCCAAGACAGGGGAAAGTACTTC. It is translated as CASSQDRGKYF.

DNA of the CDR3: TGTGCCAGCAGTTACTTGAGCCTAGCGGGGGGGCCTAGCGAGCAGTACTTC. It codes for CASSYLSLAGGPSEQYF. This chain connects TRBV28 to TRBJ2-7; 12 nucleotides line up with TRBD2. Germline V CDR1 and CDR2: MDHEN, SYDVKM. The trim removed 4 bases at V and 6 bases at J, leaving 13 bases unmatched. The CDR3 totals 17 residues.

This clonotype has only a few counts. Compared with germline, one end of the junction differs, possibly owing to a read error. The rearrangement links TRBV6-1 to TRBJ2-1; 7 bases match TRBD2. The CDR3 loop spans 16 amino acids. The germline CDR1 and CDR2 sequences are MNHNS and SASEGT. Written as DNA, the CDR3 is TGTGCCAGCAGCCTTACCCCAGCGGGGACCTACAATGAGCAGTTTTTC. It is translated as CASSLTPAGTYNEQFF.

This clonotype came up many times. The CDR3 bases are TGCAGTGCTAGCTATAGCGGCTTATACAATGAGCAGTTCTTC. Translating it yields CSASYSGLYNEQFF. The chain couples TRBV20-1 to TRBJ2-1; TRBD2 might be the D (6 bases). The germline gives CDR1 DFQATT, CDR2 SNEGSKA (reference sequence). CDR3 length: 14 residues. V shed 3 bases and J shed 4 bases, with 13 bases lying between them.

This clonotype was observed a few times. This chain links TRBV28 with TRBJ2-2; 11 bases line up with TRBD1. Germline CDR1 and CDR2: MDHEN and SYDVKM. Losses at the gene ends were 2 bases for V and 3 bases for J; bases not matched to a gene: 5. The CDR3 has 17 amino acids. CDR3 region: CASSLRGQGADTGELFF. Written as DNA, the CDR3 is TGTGCCAGCAGTTTACGAGGACAGGGGGCTGACACCGGGGAGCTGTTTTTT.

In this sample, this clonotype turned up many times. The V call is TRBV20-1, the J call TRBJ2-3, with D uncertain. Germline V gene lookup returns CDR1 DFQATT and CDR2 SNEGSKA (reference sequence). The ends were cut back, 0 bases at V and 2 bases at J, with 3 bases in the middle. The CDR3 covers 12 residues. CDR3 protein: CSARDPTDTQYF. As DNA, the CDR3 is TGCAGTGCTAGAGATCCCACAGATACGCAGTATTTT.

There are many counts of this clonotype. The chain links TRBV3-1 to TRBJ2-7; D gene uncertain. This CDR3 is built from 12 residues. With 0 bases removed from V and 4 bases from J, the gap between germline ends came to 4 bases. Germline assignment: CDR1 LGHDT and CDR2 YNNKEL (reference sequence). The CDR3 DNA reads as TGTGCCAGCAGCCAAGAAGGATACGAGCAGTACTTC. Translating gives CASSQEGYEQYF.